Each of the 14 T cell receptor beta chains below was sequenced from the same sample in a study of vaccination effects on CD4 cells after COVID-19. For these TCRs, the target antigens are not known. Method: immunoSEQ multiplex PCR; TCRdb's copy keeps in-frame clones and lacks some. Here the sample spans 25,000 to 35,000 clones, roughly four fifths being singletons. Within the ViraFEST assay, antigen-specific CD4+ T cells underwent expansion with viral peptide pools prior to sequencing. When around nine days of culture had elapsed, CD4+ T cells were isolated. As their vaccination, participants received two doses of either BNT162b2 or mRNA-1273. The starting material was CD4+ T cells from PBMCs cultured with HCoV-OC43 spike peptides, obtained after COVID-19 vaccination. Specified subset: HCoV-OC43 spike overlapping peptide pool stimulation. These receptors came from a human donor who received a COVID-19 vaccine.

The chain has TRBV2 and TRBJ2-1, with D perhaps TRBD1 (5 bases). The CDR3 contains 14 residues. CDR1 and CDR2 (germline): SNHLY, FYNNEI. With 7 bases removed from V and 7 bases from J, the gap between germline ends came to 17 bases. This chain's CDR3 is CASTLLKGANEQFF. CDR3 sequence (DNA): TGTGCCAGCACCTTACTGAAAGGGGCAAATGAGCAGTTCTTC.

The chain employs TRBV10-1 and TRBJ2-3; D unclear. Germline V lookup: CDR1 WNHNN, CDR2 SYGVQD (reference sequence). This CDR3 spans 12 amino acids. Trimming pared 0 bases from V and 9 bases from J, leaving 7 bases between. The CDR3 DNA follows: TGCGCCAGCAGTGAGTCTTCCAAAACGCAGTATTTT. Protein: CASSESSKTQYF.

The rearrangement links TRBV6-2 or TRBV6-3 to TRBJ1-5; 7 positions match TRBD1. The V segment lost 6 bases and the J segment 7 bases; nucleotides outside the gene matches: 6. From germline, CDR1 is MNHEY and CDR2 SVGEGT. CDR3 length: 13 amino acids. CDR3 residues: CASSLTGVQPQHF. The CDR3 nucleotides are TGTGCCAGCAGCCTTACAGGGGTACAGCCCCAGCATTTT.

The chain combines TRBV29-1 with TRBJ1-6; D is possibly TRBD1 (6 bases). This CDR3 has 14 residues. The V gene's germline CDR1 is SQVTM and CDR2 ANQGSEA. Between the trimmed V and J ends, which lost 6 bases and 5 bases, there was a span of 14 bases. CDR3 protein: CSVRVQGNNSPLHF. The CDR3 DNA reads TGCAGCGTCCGAGTACAGGGAAATAATTCACCCCTCCACTTT.

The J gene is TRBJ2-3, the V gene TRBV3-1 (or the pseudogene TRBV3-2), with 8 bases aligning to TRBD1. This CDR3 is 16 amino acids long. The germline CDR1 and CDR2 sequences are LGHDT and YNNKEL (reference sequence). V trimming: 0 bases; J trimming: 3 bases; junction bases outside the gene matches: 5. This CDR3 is CASSQDTGGWTDTQYF. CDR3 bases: TGTGCCAGCAGCCAAGACACAGGGGGTTGGACAGATACGCAGTATTTT.

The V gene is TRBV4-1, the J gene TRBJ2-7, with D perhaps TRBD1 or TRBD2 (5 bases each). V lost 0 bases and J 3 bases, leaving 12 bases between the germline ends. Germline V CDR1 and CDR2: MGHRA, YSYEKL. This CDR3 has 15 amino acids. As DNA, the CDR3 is TGCGCCAGCAGCCAAGAGGCTCGGGGCCTCTACGAGCAGTACTTC. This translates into CASSQEARGLYEQYF.

In DNA, the CDR3 is TGTGCCAGTTTTAGGGGGCTAACGCAGTATTTT. Translated, it gives CASFRGLTQYF. This chain links TRBV6-5 with TRBJ2-3, with 7 bases lining up with TRBD1. Losses at the gene ends were 9 bases for V and 9 bases for J; bases not matched to a gene: 6. The CDR3 runs 11 residues. The germline gives CDR1 MNHEY, CDR2 SVGAGI.

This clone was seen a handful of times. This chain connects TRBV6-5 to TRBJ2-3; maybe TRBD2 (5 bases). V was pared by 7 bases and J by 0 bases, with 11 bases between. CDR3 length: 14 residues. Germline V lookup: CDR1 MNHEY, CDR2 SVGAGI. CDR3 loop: CASNSLGSTDTQYF. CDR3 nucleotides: TGTGCCAGCAACTCACTAGGGAGCACAGATACGCAGTATTTT.

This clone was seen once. The CDR3 reads CASSFAGKETQYF. In nucleotides, the CDR3 is TGTGCCAGCAGTTTTGCAGGAAAAGAGACCCAGTACTTC. The rearrangement links TRBV12-3 or TRBV12-4 to TRBJ2-5, with D unresolved. The CDR3 runs to 13 residues. V dropped 3 bases and J dropped 3 bases, with 8 bases sitting between them.

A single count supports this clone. The CDR3 coding sequence is TGTGCCAGCTCACCCCCGGGACAGGGGGCTTGGAACGGGGAGCTGTTTTTT. As protein: CASSPPGQGAWNGELFF. The genes are TRBV18 and TRBJ2-2, with 12 positions matching TRBD1. The germline V gene has CDR1 KGHSH and CDR2 LQKENI. This CDR3 spans 17 amino acids. With 3 bases clipped from V and 7 bases from J, the junction kept 9 bases outside the gene matches.

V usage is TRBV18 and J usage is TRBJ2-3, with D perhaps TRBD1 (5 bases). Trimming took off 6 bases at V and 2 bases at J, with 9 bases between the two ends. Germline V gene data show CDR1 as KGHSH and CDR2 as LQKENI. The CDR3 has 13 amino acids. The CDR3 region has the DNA TGTGCCAGCTCTGGGGCTCACACAGATACGCAGTATTTT. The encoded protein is CASSGAHTDTQYF.

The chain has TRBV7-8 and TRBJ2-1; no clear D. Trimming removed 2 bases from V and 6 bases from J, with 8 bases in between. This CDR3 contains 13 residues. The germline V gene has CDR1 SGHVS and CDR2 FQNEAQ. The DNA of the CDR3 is TGTGCCAGCAGCTTACTTATCCCCAATGAGCAGTTCTTC. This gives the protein CASSLLIPNEQFF.

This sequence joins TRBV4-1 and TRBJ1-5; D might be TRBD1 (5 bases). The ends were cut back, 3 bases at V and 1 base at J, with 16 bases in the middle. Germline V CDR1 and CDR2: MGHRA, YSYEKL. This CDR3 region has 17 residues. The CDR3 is CASSQTRARASNQPQHF. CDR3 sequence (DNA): TGCGCCAGCAGCCAGACGAGGGCCAGGGCGAGCAATCAGCCCCAGCATTTT.

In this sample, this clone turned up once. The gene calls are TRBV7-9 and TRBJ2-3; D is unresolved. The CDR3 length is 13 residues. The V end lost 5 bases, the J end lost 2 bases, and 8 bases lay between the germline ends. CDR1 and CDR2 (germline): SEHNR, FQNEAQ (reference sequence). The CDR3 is CASSQSNTDTQYF. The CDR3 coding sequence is TGTGCCAGCAGCCAAAGTAACACAGATACGCAGTATTTT.